Included here is one T cell receptor beta chain sequence, with context. CDR1 is GTSNPN, CDR2 SVGIG, per germline (reference sequence). J lost 0 bases, V lost 5 bases, and 18 bases had no gene match. CDR3 size: 19 residues. TCRdb keeps only in-frame clones here, not all; method: immunoSEQ multiplex PCR. This table holds under 600,000 clones, roughly 97% found once. CD4+ cell separation produced CD45RA+ naive and CD45RA-negative memory subsets. The sample comes from a study of shared clonotypes between healthy human individuals. Sequencing was performed on naive CD4+ T cells sorted from blood. Subset noted: CD45RA+ positively selected. The source is a woman under 40 in good health. The chain couples TRBV30 to TRBJ2-7; 11 bases align to TRBD2. DNA of the CDR3: TGTGCCTGGTTATCGACCGGGACTAGCGGCAAATTTAACTCCTACGAGCAGTACTTC. It specifies CAWLSTGTSGKFNSYEQYF.